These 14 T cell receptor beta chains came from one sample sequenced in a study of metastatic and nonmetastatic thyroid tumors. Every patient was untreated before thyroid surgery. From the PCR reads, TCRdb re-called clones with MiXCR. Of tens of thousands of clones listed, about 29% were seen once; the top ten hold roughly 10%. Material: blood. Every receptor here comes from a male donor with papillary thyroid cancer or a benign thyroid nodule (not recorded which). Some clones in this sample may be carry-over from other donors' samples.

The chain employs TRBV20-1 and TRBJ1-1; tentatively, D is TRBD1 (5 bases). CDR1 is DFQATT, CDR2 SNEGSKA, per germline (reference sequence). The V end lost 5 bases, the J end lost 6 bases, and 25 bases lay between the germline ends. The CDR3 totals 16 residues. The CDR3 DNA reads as TGCAGTGCTGACCCCGGACAAGCTGATCTGAGGTCTGAAGCTTTCTTT. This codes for CSADPGQADLRSEAFF.

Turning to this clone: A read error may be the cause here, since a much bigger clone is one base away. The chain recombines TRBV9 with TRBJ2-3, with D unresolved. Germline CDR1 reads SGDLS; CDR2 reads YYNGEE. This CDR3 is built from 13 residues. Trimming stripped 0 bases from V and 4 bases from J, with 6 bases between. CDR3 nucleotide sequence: TGTGCCAGCAGCGTAGTATGGGCAGATACGCAGTATTTT. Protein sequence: CASSVVWADTQYF.

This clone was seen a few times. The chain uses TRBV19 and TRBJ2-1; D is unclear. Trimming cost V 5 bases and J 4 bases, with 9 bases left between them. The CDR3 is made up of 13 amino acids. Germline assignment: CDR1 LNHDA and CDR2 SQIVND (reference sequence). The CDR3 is CASSLNSYNEQFF. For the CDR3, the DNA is TGTGCCAGTAGTCTCAACTCTTACAATGAGCAGTTCTTC.

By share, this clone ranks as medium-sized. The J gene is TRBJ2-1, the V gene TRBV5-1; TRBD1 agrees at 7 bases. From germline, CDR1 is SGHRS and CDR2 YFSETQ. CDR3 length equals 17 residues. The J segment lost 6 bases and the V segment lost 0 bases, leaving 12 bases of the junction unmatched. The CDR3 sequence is CASSLEDWQGVSNEQFF. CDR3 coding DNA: TGCGCCAGCAGCTTGGAAGATTGGCAGGGGGTTTCCAATGAGCAGTTCTTC.

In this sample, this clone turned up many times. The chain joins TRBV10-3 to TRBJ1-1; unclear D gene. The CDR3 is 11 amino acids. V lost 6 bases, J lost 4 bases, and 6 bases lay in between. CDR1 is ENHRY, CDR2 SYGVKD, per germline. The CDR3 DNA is TGTGCCATCAGGGTCGGCACTGAAGCTTTCTTT. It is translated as CAIRVGTEAFF.

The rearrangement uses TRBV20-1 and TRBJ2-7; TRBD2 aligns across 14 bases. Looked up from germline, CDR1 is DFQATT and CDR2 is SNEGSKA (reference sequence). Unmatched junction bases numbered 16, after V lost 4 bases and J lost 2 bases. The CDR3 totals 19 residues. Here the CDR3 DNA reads TGCAGTGCTACAAACCGATACCGGACTAGCGGGAGGCTCGCCTACGAGCAGTACTTC. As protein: CSATNRYRTSGRLAYEQYF.

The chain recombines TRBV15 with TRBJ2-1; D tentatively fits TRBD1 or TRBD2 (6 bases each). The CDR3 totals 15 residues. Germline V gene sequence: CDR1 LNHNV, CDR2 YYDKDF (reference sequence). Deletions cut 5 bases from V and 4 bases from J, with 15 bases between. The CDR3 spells CATSGTGAPYNEQFF. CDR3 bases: TGTGCCACCAGCGGTACGGGGGCCCCTTACAATGAGCAGTTCTTC.

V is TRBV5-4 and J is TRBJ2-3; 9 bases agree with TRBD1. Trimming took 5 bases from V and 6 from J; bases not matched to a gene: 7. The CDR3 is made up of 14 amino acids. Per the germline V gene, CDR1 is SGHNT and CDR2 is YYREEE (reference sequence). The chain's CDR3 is CASRGQGGLDTQYF. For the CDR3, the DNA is TGTGCCAGCAGGGGACAGGGAGGACTGGATACGCAGTATTTT.

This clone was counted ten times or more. The CDR3 nucleotides are TGTGCCAGTAGTACCAGGACTAGCGGGAGCTCCTACAATGAGCAGTTCTTC. Protein product: CASSTRTSGSSYNEQFF. The chain has TRBV19 and TRBJ2-1; TRBD2 aligns across 13 bases. The CDR3 is made up of 17 amino acids. Germline assignment: CDR1 LNHDA and CDR2 SQIVND (reference sequence). V lost 4 bases to trimming and J lost 0 bases; unmatched junction nucleotides: 3.

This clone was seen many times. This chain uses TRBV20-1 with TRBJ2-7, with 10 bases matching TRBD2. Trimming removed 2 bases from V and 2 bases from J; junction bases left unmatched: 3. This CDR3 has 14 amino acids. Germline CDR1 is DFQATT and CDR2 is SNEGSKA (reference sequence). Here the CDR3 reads CSARTSGGAYEQYF. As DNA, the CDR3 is TGCAGTGCTAGAACCAGCGGGGGGGCCTACGAGCAGTACTTC.

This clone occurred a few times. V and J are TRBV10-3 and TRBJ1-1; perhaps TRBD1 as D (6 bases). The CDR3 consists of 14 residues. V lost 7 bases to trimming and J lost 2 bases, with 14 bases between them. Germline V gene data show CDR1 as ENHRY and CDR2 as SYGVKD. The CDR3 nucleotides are TGTGCCATCAAGGGGGAGAAATTTAACACTGAAGCTTTCTTT. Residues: CAIKGEKFNTEAFF.

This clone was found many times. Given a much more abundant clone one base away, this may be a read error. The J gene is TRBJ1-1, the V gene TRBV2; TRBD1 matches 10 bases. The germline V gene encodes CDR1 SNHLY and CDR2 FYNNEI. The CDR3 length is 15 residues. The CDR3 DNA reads TGTGCCAGCAGGACAGTGGGACAGGGGTCCACTGGAGCTTTCTTT. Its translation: CASRTVGQGSTGAFF.

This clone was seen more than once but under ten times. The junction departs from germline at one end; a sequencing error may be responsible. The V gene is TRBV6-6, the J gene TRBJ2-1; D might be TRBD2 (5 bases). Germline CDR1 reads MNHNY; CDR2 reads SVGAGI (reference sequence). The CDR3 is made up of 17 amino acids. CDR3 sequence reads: CASSYSPANDGLDEQLF. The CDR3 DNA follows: TGTGCCAGCAGTTACTCTCCGGCTAACGATGGACTCGATGAGCAGCTCTTC.

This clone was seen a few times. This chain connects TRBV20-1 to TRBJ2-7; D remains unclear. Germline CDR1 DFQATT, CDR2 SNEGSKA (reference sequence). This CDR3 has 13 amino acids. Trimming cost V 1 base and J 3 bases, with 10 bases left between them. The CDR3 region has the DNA TGCAGTGCTAGAGGTCAGGTGGACTACGAGCAGTACTTC. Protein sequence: CSARGQVDYEQYF.